This T cell receptor (beta chain) was recovered during a study of PD-1 blockade in classical Hodgkin lymphoma. A single count supports this clone. Following autologous stem cell transplantation, relapse occurred in every patient, and exposure to brentuximab vedotin varied. Best responses fell into complete response, partial response or progressive disease. Profiling relied on immunoSEQ multiplex PCR, and the TCRdb table lists in-frame clones only, not all of them. The repertoire holds 50,000 to 65,000 clones, with 88% as singletons. The trim removed 5 bases at V and 4 bases at J, leaving 7 bases unmatched. The CDR3 is 14 residues long. CDR1 SEHNR and CDR2 FQNEAQ come from the germline V gene (reference sequence).

The TCR originated in a human donor with classical Hodgkin lymphoma. The source was peripheral blood mononuclear cells (PBMCs), collected before the second cycle of nivolumab. The chain joins TRBV7-9 to TRBJ1-2, with 7 bases matching TRBD1. The CDR3 region has the DNA TGTGCCAGCAGCCCGGGACAGCAATTCTATGGCTACACCTTC. Translated, it gives CASSPGQQFYGYTF.